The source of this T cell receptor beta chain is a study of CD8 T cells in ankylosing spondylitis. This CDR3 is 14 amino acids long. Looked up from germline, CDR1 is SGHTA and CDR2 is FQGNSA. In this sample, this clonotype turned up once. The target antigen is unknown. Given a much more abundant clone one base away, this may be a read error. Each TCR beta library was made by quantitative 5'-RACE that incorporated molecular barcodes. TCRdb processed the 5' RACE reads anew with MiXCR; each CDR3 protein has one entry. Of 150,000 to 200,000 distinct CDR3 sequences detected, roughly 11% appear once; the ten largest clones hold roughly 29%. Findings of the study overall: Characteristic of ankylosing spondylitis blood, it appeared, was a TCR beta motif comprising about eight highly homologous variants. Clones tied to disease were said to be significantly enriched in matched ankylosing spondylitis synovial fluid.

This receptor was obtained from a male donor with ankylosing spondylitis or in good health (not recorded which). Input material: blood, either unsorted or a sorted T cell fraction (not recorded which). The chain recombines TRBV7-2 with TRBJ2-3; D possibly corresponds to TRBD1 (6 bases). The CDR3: CASSLADSIDTQYF. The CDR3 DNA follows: TGTGCCAGCAGCTTAGCGGACAGCATAGATACGCAGTATTTT.